This TCR beta chain was sequenced for a study of molecular identifiers for immune sequencing clone quantification. Each CDR3 protein is one row after TCRdb ran MiXCR on the PCR reads. The sample yields over 600,000 distinct CDR3 sequences, about 20% seen once. CDR3 length equals 16 residues. V was pared by 1 base and J by 3 bases, with 8 bases of the junction left unmatched. Germline V gene sequence: CDR1 SGHTA, CDR2 FQGNSA. The specimen sequenced was naive CD8+ T cells from blood, with Jurkat cell RNA spiked in. Subset described: FACS-sorted CD8+CD4-CCR7+CD45RA+ naive T cells. The TCR originated in a human donor in good health. Some libraries in this study had Jurkat cell RNA spiked in. The V gene is TRBV7-2, the J gene TRBJ2-7; 8 nucleotides match TRBD1. The CDR3 reads CASSLEGGTGFYEQYF. The CDR3 nucleotides read TGTGCCAGCAGCTTAGAAGGAGGGACAGGCTTCTACGAGCAGTACTTC.